A single sample is the source of the 32 T cell receptor beta chains below, sequenced in a study of control samples from healthy donors and cancer patients. The assay was immunoSEQ multiplex PCR, and TCRdb's table has in-frame clones only and misses some. The sample includes around 130,000 clones, 85% to 95% seen only once; the top ten take about 1.7%. Sequencing input: PBMCs. Receptors were obtained from a man aged 45 to 65 with head and neck cancer.

The chain combines TRBV12-2 with TRBJ1-6. TRBV12-2 corresponds to a pseudogene. The CDR3 has 16 amino acids. CDR3 coding DNA: TGTGCAAGTCGCTTATCCGCGGGCACGGGGACTTCACCCCTCCACTTT. It encodes CASRLSAGTGTSPLHF.

Regarding this clone: One end of the junction fails to match germline, which may point to a read error. The CDR3 here is CASRLRGLKNIQYF. The CDR3 nucleotides read TGTGCCAGCCGTTTGAGGGGGCTCAAAAACATTCAGTACTTC. The genes are TRBV28 and TRBJ2-4; 7 positions match TRBD1. Germline assignment: CDR1 MDHEN and CDR2 SYDVKM. The CDR3 has 14 residues.

J is TRBJ1-2 and V is TRBV5-5, with D hard to call. Germline CDR1 SGHKS, CDR2 YYEKEE (reference sequence). Trimming removed 1 base from V and 3 bases from J, with 13 bases in between. The CDR3 has 15 residues. The CDR3: CASSLNPQVDYGYTF. For the CDR3, the DNA is TGTGCCAGCAGCTTGAATCCCCAGGTTGACTATGGCTACACCTTC.

The chain uses TRBV7-8 and TRBJ1-5, with no clear D. V dropped 3 bases and J dropped 6 bases, with 9 bases sitting between them. This CDR3 region has 13 residues. Germline V gives CDR1 SGHVS, CDR2 FQNEAQ. The CDR3 here is CASSFAGSQPQHF. The CDR3 bases are TGTGCCAGCAGCTTTGCCGGCAGTCAGCCCCAGCATTTT.

This clone showed up just once. The genes are TRBV6-2 or TRBV6-3 and TRBJ2-3, with 11 bases that match TRBD1. The CDR3 is made up of 16 amino acids. Germline CDR1 reads MNHEY; CDR2 reads SVGEGT. The V segment lost 4 bases and the J segment 2 bases; nucleotides outside the gene matches: 5. This chain's CDR3 is CASSSRGQGDTDTQYF. In DNA, the CDR3 is TGTGCCAGCAGTTCACGGGGACAGGGGGACACAGATACGCAGTATTTT.

This CDR3 is CASSPGRLNYGYTF. Here the CDR3 DNA reads TGTGCCAGCAGCCCAGGGAGGCTGAACTATGGCTACACCTTC. The J gene is TRBJ1-2, the V gene TRBV27, with D possibly being TRBD1 (5 bases). Trimming pared 6 bases from V and 2 bases from J, leaving 13 bases between. CDR1 and CDR2 from the germline V gene are MNHEY and SMNVEV (reference sequence). The CDR3 covers 14 residues.

V usage is TRBV7-2 and J usage is TRBJ1-4; a weak D match, TRBD1 (5 bases). V lost 2 bases, J lost 5 bases, and 12 bases lay in between. CDR3 size: 15 residues. Germline assignment: CDR1 SGHTA and CDR2 FQGNSA. In DNA form, the CDR3 reads TGTGCCAGCAGCTTATATGGAGGGGTCAATGAAAAACTGTTTTTT. Encoded protein: CASSLYGGVNEKLFF.

This chain joins TRBV5-1 and TRBJ2-2; D not resolved. CDR1 is SGHRS, CDR2 YFSETQ, per germline. The V gene lost 1 base and the J gene lost 6 bases, with 7 bases spanning the gap. The CDR3 is 13 residues long. CDR3 nucleotide sequence: TGCGCCAGCAGCTTGTACGGTGCCGGGGAGCTGTTTTTT. This codes for CASSLYGAGELFF. Combining the CDR3 with reference TRBV5-1 and TRBJ2-2 gives the whole variable domain KAGVTQTPRYLIKTRGQQVTLSCSPISGHRSVSWYQQTPGQGLQFLFEYFSETQRNKGNFPGRFSGRQFSNSRSEMNVSTLELGDSALYLCASSLYGAGELFFGEGSRLTVL.

This clone was seen a handful of times. The genes are TRBV25-1 and TRBJ2-1; 9 bases are shared with TRBD1. The V and J ends lost 3 bases and 3 bases, in that order; junction bases with no gene match: 3. The V gene's germline CDR1 is MGHDK and CDR2 SYGVNS. CDR3 length: 15 residues. The CDR3 DNA reads TGTGCCAGCAGTGAGGGACAGGGTTTCTACAATGAGCAGTTCTTC. This encodes CASSEGQGFYNEQFF. The variable domain in full, with the rest retrieved from reference TRBV25-1 and TRBJ2-1, is EADIYQTPRYLVIGTGKKITLECSQTMGHDKMYWYQQDPGMELHLIHYSYGVNSTEKGDLSSESTVSRIRTEHFPLTLESARPSHTSQYLCASSEGQGFYNEQFFGPGTRLTVL.

V gene TRBV11-3 combines with J gene TRBJ2-2, with 7 bases aligning to TRBD2. The CDR3 runs to 13 residues. CDR1 is SGHNT, CDR2 YENEEA, per germline. Trimming at V came to 6 bases and at J to 7 bases, leaving 5 bases not matched to a gene. This chain's CDR3 is CASSITSVGELFF. The CDR3 DNA follows: TGTGCCAGCAGTATCACTAGCGTCGGGGAGCTGTTTTTT.

The chain carries TRBV6-5 and TRBJ1-3; D uncertain. The germline V gene encodes CDR1 MNHEY and CDR2 SVGAGI. The CDR3 runs 15 residues. Deletions cut 5 bases from V and 0 bases from J, with 11 bases between. The CDR3 region is CASSPYRTSGNTIYF. CDR3 in DNA: TGTGCCAGCAGTCCCTACCGGACCTCTGGAAACACCATATATTTT.

In this sample, this clone turned up a few times. The V call is TRBV7-7, the J call TRBJ2-2, with D tentatively TRBD1 (7 bases). In germline, CDR1 is SSHAT, CDR2 FNYEAQ (reference sequence). V lost 4 bases and J 4 bases, leaving 10 bases between the germline ends. The CDR3 has 14 amino acids. CDR3 loop: CASSSEGATGELFF. As DNA, the CDR3 is TGTGCCAGCAGCTCGGAGGGGGCCACCGGGGAGCTGTTTTTT.

The chain couples TRBV24-1 to TRBJ2-7; TRBD1 matches 8 bases. The CDR3 covers 18 residues. The J segment lost 2 bases and the V segment lost 7 bases, leaving 18 bases of the junction unmatched. Germline assignment: CDR1 KGHDR and CDR2 SFDVKD. CDR3 bases: TGTGCCACCAGCGAACGGACAGGGTCTGCCGGTAAGCCCTACGAGCAGTACTTC. This encodes CATSERTGSAGKPYEQYF.

This chain links TRBV5-1 with TRBJ2-3, with unresolved D. Germline lookup yields CDR1 SGHRS and CDR2 YFSETQ. The CDR3 sequence is 15 residues long. Trimming took 5 bases from V and 0 from J, leaving 13 bases between them. The CDR3 loop reads CASRMWAASTDTQYF. The CDR3 DNA reads as TGCGCCAGCAGAATGTGGGCAGCTAGCACAGATACGCAGTATTTT.

The gene calls are TRBV5-6 and TRBJ2-5; D perhaps matches TRBD2 (5 bases). Trimming removed 2 bases at V and 4 bases at J, with 15 bases between. The germline CDR1 and CDR2 sequences are SGHDT and YYEEEE. The length of the CDR3 is 15 residues. CDR3 sequence (DNA): TGTGCCAGCAGCTTACGACCAGGACTTACAGAGACCCAGTACTTC. Protein sequence: CASSLRPGLTETQYF.

A single count supports this clone. This chain uses TRBV20-1 with TRBJ2-7; D unresolved. V dropped 5 bases and J dropped 0 bases, with 5 bases sitting between them. This CDR3 spans 11 amino acids. Germline CDR1 DFQATT, CDR2 SNEGSKA (reference sequence). DNA for the CDR3: TGCAGTGCTTTTATCTCCTACGAGCAGTACTTC. This codes for CSAFISYEQYF.

The chain links TRBV28 to TRBJ1-2; D perhaps matches TRBD1 (6 bases). CDR3 length: 15 amino acids. CDR1 is MDHEN and CDR2 is SYDVKM in the germline V gene. The ends were cut back, 4 bases at V and 4 bases at J, with 16 bases in the middle. The CDR3 loop reads CASSYGGGGGYGYTF. CDR3 bases: TGTGCCAGCAGTTATGGGGGAGGGGGTGGCTATGGCTACACCTTC.

This chain uses TRBV12-3 or TRBV12-4 with TRBJ2-5; D uncertain. The V end was cut by 7 bases, the J end by 5 bases, with 14 bases between. The CDR3 is 13 residues long. CDR3 sequence reads: CASTLGWAETQYF. The CDR3 coding sequence is TGTGCCAGCACCTTAGGATGGGCTGAGACCCAGTACTTC.

V usage is TRBV7-9 and J usage is TRBJ1-2; D is unresolved. This CDR3 is 13 amino acids long. The V gene's germline CDR1 is SEHNR and CDR2 FQNEAQ (reference sequence). V shed 1 base and J shed 5 bases, with 8 bases lying between them. Here the CDR3 DNA reads TGTGCCAGCAGCTTAGGGGCGGGGTATGGCTACACCTTC. This encodes CASSLGAGYGYTF.

Written as DNA, the CDR3 is TGTGCCAGCAGCCTGCTTTATGGCCCCACACTCTATGGCTACACCTTC. Translation: CASSLLYGPTLYGYTF. J is TRBJ1-2 and V is TRBV4-2, with D uncertain. The ends were cut back, 4 bases at V and 4 bases at J, with 19 bases in the middle. The CDR3 totals 16 residues. Germline lookup yields CDR1 LGHNA and CDR2 YNFKEQ.

V is TRBV7-3 and J is TRBJ2-1, with 13 bases lining up with TRBD2. The CDR3 covers 17 residues. Germline CDR1 SGHTA, CDR2 FQGTGA. Trimming cost V 5 bases and J 9 bases; bases outside gene matches: 13. The CDR3 DNA sequence: TGTGCCAGCAGCCCGGAACCGGGACTAGCGGGGCGGGGTGAGCAGTTCTTC. Its translation: CASSPEPGLAGRGEQFF.

This rearrangement joins TRBV14 to TRBJ1-2; possible D gene TRBD1, 5 bases. The germline V gene encodes CDR1 SGHDN and CDR2 FVKESK. The CDR3 has 13 residues. Trimming removed 5 bases from V and 2 bases from J, with 9 bases in between. CDR3 DNA sequence: TGTGCCAGCAGCGGGGACGGAAACTATGGCTACACCTTC. As protein: CASSGDGNYGYTF. The variable domain in full, with the rest retrieved from reference TRBV14 and TRBJ1-2, is EAGVTQFPSHSVIEKGQTVTLRCDPISGHDNLYWYRRVMGKEIKFLLHFVKESKQDESGMPNNRFLAERTGGTYSTLKVQPAELEDSGVYFCASSGDGNYGYTFGSGTRLTVV.

The rearrangement uses TRBV7-8 and TRBJ1-5; D unclear. Germline V gives CDR1 SGHVS, CDR2 FQNEAQ. Between the trimmed V and J ends, which lost 8 bases and 4 bases, there was a span of 12 bases. CDR3 length: 13 amino acids. The CDR3 DNA follows: TGTGCCAGCTCGAGCAGAATGAATCAGCCCCAGCATTTT. This encodes CASSSRMNQPQHF.

As DNA, the CDR3 is TGCGCCAGCAGCCAGTACTCGGGGGACGATGAAAAACTGTTTTTT. Protein sequence: CASSQYSGDDEKLFF. The rearrangement links TRBV4-3 to TRBJ1-4, with D possibly matching TRBD1 (5 bases). Germline CDR1 and CDR2: LGHNA and YSLEER. V was trimmed by 3 bases and J by 6 bases, leaving 14 bases between them. CDR3 length: 15 amino acids.

This clone occurred many times. CDR3 residues: CAWSPGGQENYGYTF. CDR3 sequence (DNA): TGTGCCTGGAGTCCGGGGGGACAGGAAAACTATGGCTACACCTTC. The chain couples TRBV30 to TRBJ1-2, with 8 bases lining up with TRBD1. Germline trimming cut 2 bases from V and 2 bases from J; bases unmatched to any gene: 7. There are 15 residues in the CDR3. CDR1 GTSNPN and CDR2 SVGIG come from the germline V gene (reference sequence).

The CDR3 spells CASPGFDEQFF. In DNA form, the CDR3 reads TGTGCCAGTCCAGGGTTCGATGAGCAGTTCTTC. This chain uses TRBV2 with TRBJ2-1; a possible D gene is TRBD1 (5 bases). CDR3 length: 11 amino acids. Deletions cut 9 bases from V and 8 bases from J, with 11 bases between. Germline assignment: CDR1 SNHLY and CDR2 FYNNEI. Based on the CDR3 plus reference TRBV2 and TRBJ2-1, the full variable domain is EPEVTQTPSHQVTQMGQEVILRCVPISNHLYFYWYRQILGQKVEFLVSFYNNEISEKSEIFDDQFSVERPDGSNFTLKIRSTKLEDSAMYFCASPGFDEQFFGPGTRLTVL.

The chain combines TRBV11-3 with TRBJ1-4, with TRBD1 as a possible D gene (6 bases). The germline CDR1 and CDR2 sequences are SGHNT and YENEEA. The CDR3 is 17 amino acids. The germline V and J ends were trimmed by 3 bases and 6 bases, with 20 bases remaining between them. The DNA for the CDR3 is TGTGCCAGCAGCTTTCCTCCTCTACAGGGTAGTCATGAAAAACTGTTTTTT. Translated: CASSFPPLQGSHEKLFF.

The chain employs TRBV6-2 or TRBV6-3 and TRBJ2-3; 11 bases match TRBD2. V dropped 0 bases and J dropped 0; count of bases not matched to a gene: 5. The CDR3 consists of 18 residues. Looked up from germline, CDR1 is MNHEY and CDR2 is SVGEGT. The CDR3 here is CASSYSKGLAASTDTQYF. CDR3 in DNA: TGTGCCAGCAGTTACTCGAAGGGACTAGCGGCCAGCACAGATACGCAGTATTTT.

This clone occurred once. V usage is TRBV4-3 and J usage is TRBJ2-7; possibly TRBD1 for D (6 bases). With 1 base removed from V and 0 bases from J, the gap between germline ends came to 10 bases. The CDR3 consists of 15 residues. CDR1 and CDR2 from the germline V gene are LGHNA and YSLEER. The CDR3 loop reads CASSQGQEYSYEQYF. The CDR3 DNA reads TGCGCCAGCAGCCAAGGACAGGAATACTCCTACGAGCAGTACTTC.

The chain couples TRBV19 to TRBJ2-1, with TRBD2 identical over 9 bases. V dropped 6 bases and J dropped 9; count of bases not matched to a gene: 6. The CDR3 loop spans 13 amino acids. Germline V gene lookup returns CDR1 LNHDA and CDR2 SQIVND (reference sequence). As DNA, the CDR3 is TGTGCCAGTAGACGCGGGGGGGAGATTGAGCAGTTCTTC. Its translation is CASRRGGEIEQFF.

The chain uses TRBV2 and TRBJ1-3; D is unclear. The CDR3 runs to 16 residues. Per germline, CDR1 SNHLY and CDR2 FYNNEI. V lost 4 bases to trimming and J lost 0 bases, with 13 bases between them. CDR3 in amino acids: CASSAGGPNSGNTIYF. DNA for the CDR3: TGTGCCAGCAGTGCTGGTGGGCCCAACTCTGGAAACACCATATATTTT.

The chain couples TRBV7-6 to TRBJ1-5; a weak D match, TRBD1 (6 bases). Trimming shortened V by 2 bases and J by 0 bases, and 8 bases separated the two germline ends. The germline V gene has CDR1 SGHVS and CDR2 FNYEAQ. The CDR3 is 15 amino acids. The CDR3 DNA reads as TGTGCCAGCAGCTTAAGGGGGGGTAGCAATCAGCCCCAGCATTTT. Its translation: CASSLRGGSNQPQHF.